The rows below give T cell receptor beta chains drawn from one sample of a study of immune characterization of retroperitoneal liposarcoma. TCRdb re-called the PCR reads with MiXCR, one entry per CDR3 protein. The table has roughly 6,600 distinct CDR3 sequences, around 30% seen once. Sequenced input: tumor tissue. Receptors originate from a female donor with retroperitoneal liposarcoma. The conserved cysteine and the conserved F or W are not part of the CDR3 here. A D gene is named only where the DNA matches it firmly. Size values are once, few and many counts, or a class for expanded clones, and some rows have none.

TRBD2	NA	13	TRBV6-8	TRBJ2-1	ASSYGTSEYNEQF
TRBD2	NA	13	TRBV7-2	TRBJ2-1	ASSHGLAGVNEQF
NA	few	13	TRBV5-6	TRBJ1-5	ASSLLRTSNQPQH
TRBD2	few	14	TRBV6-1	NA	ASRQFRTSSYNEQY
TRBD2	NA	14	TRBV27	NA	ASSLVAGAIYNEQY
TRBD1	NA	12	TRBV7-6	TRBJ2-1	ASSLGQGSYEQF
TRBD2	NA	12	TRBV12-3/TRBV12-4	TRBJ2-1	ASILSGMHNEQF
NA	NA	10	TRBV5-1	TRBJ1-2	ASRRGDYGYT
TRBD2	NA	14	TRBV7-3	TRBJ2-1	ASSRRGGSGYNEQF
TRBD2	once	11	TRBV11-3	TRBJ2-1	ASSLSWGGSSS
NA	many	14	TRBV6-6	TRBJ2-7	ASSYSAGPPSYEQY
NA	many	10	TRBV6-1	NA	ASSRAGNEQY
TRBD1	NA	13	TRBV12-5	TRBJ2-1	ASVQGQGGVETQF
NA	many	13	TRBV7-2	TRBJ2-1	ASSLSRGEYNEQF
TRBD2	few	14	TRBV12-3/TRBV12-4	NA	AQPLRLAGGGETQY
NA	many	14	TRBV6-5	TRBJ1-2	ASSAEFRSGVSGYT
TRBD1	few	12	TRBV6-1	TRBJ1-1	ASSESGGNTEAF
TRBD1	medium-sized	14	TRBV6-6	TRBJ2-7	ASSTRAGQGVYEQY
NA	NA	13	TRBV3-1	TRBJ1-5	ASSPQAGGNQPQH
NA	few	13	TRBV27	TRBJ2-1	ASRRKVVSYNEQF
TRBD1	many	13	TRBV7-6	TRBJ1-5	ASTGGRGAGQPQH
NA	many	13	TRBV6-1	TRBJ2-1	ASSESASSYNEQF
TRBD2	many	17	TRBV5-4	TRBJ2-2	ASSPLGLAGPVRTGELF
NA	many	13	TRBV5-1	TRBJ2-5	ASSPQGIRGETQY
NA	few	13	TRBV4-1	TRBJ1-2	ASSQDRGFPYGYT